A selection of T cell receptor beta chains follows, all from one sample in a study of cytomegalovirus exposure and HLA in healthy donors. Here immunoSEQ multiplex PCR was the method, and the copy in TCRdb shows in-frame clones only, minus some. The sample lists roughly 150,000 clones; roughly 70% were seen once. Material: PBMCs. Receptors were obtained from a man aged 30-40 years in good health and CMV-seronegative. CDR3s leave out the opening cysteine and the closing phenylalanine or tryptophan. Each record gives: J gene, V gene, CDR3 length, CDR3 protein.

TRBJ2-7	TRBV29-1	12	SVEGGGSSYEQY
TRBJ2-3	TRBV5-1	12	ASRRAQSTDTQY
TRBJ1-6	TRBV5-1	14	ASSSFQGNNNSPLH
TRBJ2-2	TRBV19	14	ASSIEGAGTTGELF
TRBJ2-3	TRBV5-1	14	ASSLDPRGSTDTQY
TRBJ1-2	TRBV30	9	AWSVGGDYT
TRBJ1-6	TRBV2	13	ASESGQNYNSPLH
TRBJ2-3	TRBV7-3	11	ASNAGGTDTQY
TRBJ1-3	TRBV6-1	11	ASISGVGNTIY
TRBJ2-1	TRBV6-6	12	ASIVGLAGNEQF
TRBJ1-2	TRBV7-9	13	ASSVGQTLKNGYT
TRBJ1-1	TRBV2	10	ASSNRGDTAF
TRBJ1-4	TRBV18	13	ASSPAEGAAEKLF
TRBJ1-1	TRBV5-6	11	ASRRRWNTEAF
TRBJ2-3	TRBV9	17	ASSLSGVAGGSPTDTQY
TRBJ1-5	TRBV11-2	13	ASSPTGVGRQPQH
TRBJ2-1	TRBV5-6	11	ASLGGTGNEQF
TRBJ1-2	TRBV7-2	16	ASSPLRQGPLSGYGYT
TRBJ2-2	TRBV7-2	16	ASSLVLGAAANGGELF
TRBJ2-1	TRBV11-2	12	ASSLRGLYNEQF
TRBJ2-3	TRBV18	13	ASSPRAGSADTQY
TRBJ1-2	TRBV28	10	ASSSTVYGYT